The present TCR beta chain was sequenced within a study of beta chain features in type 1 diabetes. Points from the study as a whole: In type 1 diabetes patients, VDJ junctions had fewer insertions; deletions at these junctions were more frequent. Naive, central memory and Treg TCRB repertoires appeared more alike in patients than in healthy donors. The study found moderately but significantly shorter TCRB CDR3s in all four CD4+ subsets of Type 1 diabetes patients.

CDR3 length equals 17 residues. The germline gives CDR1 MGHDK, CDR2 SYGVNS. V shed 3 bases and J shed 4 bases, with 19 bases lying between them. This clone was observed a few times. Its specificity is unknown. Of the isolated RNA, all was reverse transcribed, and so the sequenced material was expressed TCRB transcripts. The assay was immunoSEQ multiplex PCR, and TCRdb's table has in-frame clones only and misses some. The sample carries roughly 150,000 clones, under 13% recorded once. Heparinised blood was drawn once per donor, averaging around 120 mL. This chain links TRBV25-1 with TRBJ2-1, with D tentatively TRBD1 (6 bases). The sequenced material came from central memory CD4+ T cells from blood. The clonotype comes from a man in his thirties or forties with type 1 diabetes. The CDR3 DNA reads as TGTGCCAGCAGTGAGGCCCCGAGGGGGAAACTTTACAATGAGCAGTTCTTC. Translating gives CASSEAPRGKLYNEQFF.